Each of the 4 T cell receptor beta chains below was sequenced from the same sample in a study of blood T cells in healthy people across ages. Next came a second PCR, run for roughly 6 to 11 cycles, which used a sample-barcoded 5' primer along with a J-beta primer mix. One entry per CDR3 protein results from TCRdb running MiXCR on the 5' RACE reads. Of 600,000 to 1,000,000 distinct CDR3 sequences listed, approximately 25% are singletons. This sample also appeared in a second study, on T cells of mothers and their children.

Material for sequencing was blood. Receptor source: a boy younger than 18 in good health.

A few counts support this clonotype. This chain joins TRBV27 and TRBJ1-2; 8 positions match TRBD1. CDR1 and CDR2 (germline): MNHEY, SMNVEV (reference sequence). V lost 3 bases, J lost 7 bases, and 10 bases stayed unmatched. The CDR3 spans 15 residues. CDR3 residues: CASSFLPAGQVGYTF. The CDR3 DNA reads TGTGCCAGCAGTTTCTTACCGGCGGGACAGGTTGGCTACACCTTC.

The V and J genes are TRBV29-1 and TRBJ2-1; no firm D call. The germline V gene encodes CDR1 SQVTM and CDR2 ANQGSEA. The CDR3 has 13 residues. Deletions cut 7 bases from V and 0 bases from J, with 10 bases between. The CDR3, as DNA: TGCAGCGGTGCCGGATACTCCTACAATGAGCAGTTCTTC. Residues: CSGAGYSYNEQFF.

This clonotype was picked up a small number of times. V gene TRBV6-1 combines with J gene TRBJ2-3; 7 bases match TRBD2. Germline lookup yields CDR1 MNHNS and CDR2 SASEGT. Trimming removed 6 bases from V and 1 base from J; junction bases left unmatched: 7. CDR3 length: 15 amino acids. CDR3 sequence (DNA): TGTGCCAGCAGGTGGGGGACTACCCGCACAGATACGCAGTATTTT. Protein: CASRWGTTRTDTQYF.

This chain connects TRBV6-2 or TRBV6-3 to TRBJ2-1; D is possibly TRBD1 (5 bases). The ends were cut back, 1 base at V and 10 bases at J, with 5 bases in the middle. Germline V gene sequence: CDR1 MNHEY, CDR2 SVGEGT. The CDR3 spans 11 residues. The CDR3, as DNA: TGTGCCAGCAGTTACTACAGGGAGCAGTTCTTC. The encoded protein is CASSYYREQFF.